Listed below are T cell receptor beta chains from one sample, sequenced in a study of blood T cell repertoires in COVID-19. Profiled with immunoSEQ multiplex PCR; TCRdb holds only in-frame clones, not every one. The sample lists more than 300,000 clones; more than 85% were seen once. Input material: PBMCs or T cells enriched from blood (not recorded which). Source of these receptors: a woman in her 30s who had been exposed to COVID-19. CDR3s include the opening cysteine and the closing phenylalanine or tryptophan. The D gene is left open where the match is weak. Rows give clone size only sometimes, using once, few, many, or a class for an expanded clone.

DNA,CDR3,J,D,V,size
TGTGCCAGCAGTTACCAGGCACGGAGCCCGGGGGAGACCCAGTACTTC,CASSYQARSPGETQYF,TRBJ2-5,-,TRBV6-5,-
TGTGCCAGCAGCTTAATACATCTCGGCTACACCTTC,CASSLIHLGYTF,TRBJ1-2,-,TRBV7-2,once
TGTGCCAGCAGCTTAGATATGAACACTGAAGCTTTCTTT,CASSLDMNTEAFF,TRBJ1-1,-,TRBV7-9,-
TGTGCCAGTTTCGGACAGGGGTCTACAGGAAACACCATATATTTT,CASFGQGSTGNTIYF,TRBJ1-3,TRBD1,TRBV19,-
TGCGCCAGCAGCTCCATGGCGGGAGCCACCGGGGCTAATGAAAAACTGTTTTTT,CASSSMAGATGANEKLFF,TRBJ1-4,-,TRBV5-1,-
TGTGCCAGCAGCCTTAGTTGGGGCGGGGGGGCCGGAGAGACCCAGTACTTC,CASSLSWGGGAGETQYF,TRBJ2-5,TRBD2,TRBV2,-
TGTGCCAGCAGTCCGCTCGATGGAGGGCAGCCCCAGCATTTT,CASSPLDGGQPQHF,TRBJ1-5,-,TRBV2,once
TGTGCCAGCACCCCACAGGGGACTGAGCAGTTCTTC,CASTPQGTEQFF,TRBJ2-1,TRBD1,TRBV7-8,-
TGTGCCAGCAGTGATTTAACAGGTCTTAGTTCTCCCCTCCACTTT,CASSDLTGLSSPLHF,TRBJ1-6,-,TRBV2,-
TGCGCCAGCAGCTTCACAGGGGCAAACACCGGGGAGCTGTTTTTT,CASSFTGANTGELFF,TRBJ2-2,TRBD1,TRBV5-1,once
TGTGCCAGCAGTTACGGACAGAAAAATTCACCCCTCCACTTT,CASSYGQKNSPLHF,TRBJ1-6,-,TRBV6-2/TRBV6-3,-
TGTGCCAGCAGCCAGGCCGGACAGGGGGCTGAAGCTTTCTTT,CASSQAGQGAEAFF,TRBJ1-1,TRBD1,TRBV3-1/TRBV3-2,once
TGTGCCAGCAGCCAAGAGTTAGCGGTTTTTAATTCACCCCTCCACTTT,CASSQELAVFNSPLHF,TRBJ1-6,-,TRBV3-1/TRBV3-2,-
TGTGCCAGCAGTAGGACAGGGGTTTTTAATCAGCCCCAGCATTTT,CASSRTGVFNQPQHF,TRBJ1-5,TRBD1,TRBV6-5,-
TGTGCCAGCAGTGAACCCACAGGGGCCGAAGAGACCCAGTACTTC,CASSEPTGAEETQYF,TRBJ2-5,TRBD1,TRBV6-1,-
TGTGCCAGCAGCCCAAAGGCGAGCGGGGCTGAAGCTTTCTTT,CASSPKASGAEAFF,TRBJ1-1,-,TRBV3-1/TRBV3-2,-
TGTGCCAGCAGCAGGGAAAGTGGCAGGGGCGAGCAGTACTTC,CASSRESGRGEQYF,TRBJ2-7,-,TRBV6-5,-
TGTGCCAGCAGTTTATTCCTATGGGGGACAGGGGGCTTCAAGTACGATGGCTACACCTTC,CASSLFLWGTGGFKYDGYTF,TRBJ1-2,TRBD1,TRBV28,-
TGCGCCAGCAGCTTGACAGGGGACCTCTCTGGAAACACCATATATTTT,CASSLTGDLSGNTIYF,TRBJ1-3,TRBD1,TRBV5-1,-
TGTGCCAGCAGCTTAGAAGTTATGGCTAGCGGGGGCTACGAGCAGTACTTC,CASSLEVMASGGYEQYF,TRBJ2-7,TRBD2,TRBV7-2,-